A selection of T cell receptor beta chains follows, all from one sample in a study of blood T cell repertoires in COVID-19. Some clones are missing from TCRdb's copy, which holds only in-frame ones; the method was immunoSEQ multiplex PCR. The table lists around 65,000 clones, more than 75% of them singletons. The sequencing sample was made of peripheral blood. The receptors originated from a human donor in a cohort sampled during active COVID-19. Both conserved end residues are part of each CDR3. D genes are given only for firm matches. A row's size may be missing; if present it is once, few, many or a size class.

CDR3nt	CDR3aa	len	abundance	v_gene	d_gene	j_gene
TGCGCCAGCACGCAACAACCGGAGATCCAAGAGACCCAGTACTTC	CASTQQPEIQETQYF	15	NA	TRBV5-1	NA	TRBJ2-5
TGCAGCGTTGAAGATCTCCGGGACACTTACACTGAAGCTTTCTTT	CSVEDLRDTYTEAFF	15	medium-sized	TRBV29-1	NA	TRBJ1-1
TGTGCCAGCCAACAGGGCTATGGCTACACCTTC	CASQQGYGYTF	11	NA	TRBV6-6	NA	TRBJ1-2
TGTGCCAGCAGCACCGTGGACAGGGCCACGAACACCGGGGAGCTGTTTTTT	CASSTVDRATNTGELFF	17	NA	TRBV7-9	TRBD1	TRBJ2-2
TGTGCCAGCAGCGGTGGACAGGGGGCGCGGGAGACCCAGTACTTC	CASSGGQGARETQYF	15	few	TRBV2	TRBD1	TRBJ2-5
TGTGCCTGGACCCGGACAGGTAGGAAGGGGAATGAGCAGTTCTTC	CAWTRTGRKGNEQFF	15	NA	TRBV30	TRBD1	TRBJ2-1
TGTGCCACCAGCAGAGGGGCAGCTTATAATTCACCCCTCCACTTT	CATSRGAAYNSPLHF	15	NA	TRBV15	NA	TRBJ1-6
TGTGCCAGCAGCTTAGCAGGGGGCATTGGAAACACCATATATTTT	CASSLAGGIGNTIYF	15	NA	TRBV7-9	TRBD1	TRBJ1-3
TGTGCCAGCAGTGCCGTGGGGGGGGGTACTGAAGCTTTCTTT	CASSAVGGGTEAFF	14	NA	TRBV2	NA	TRBJ1-1
TGTGCCAGCAGCCCATTGGACAGGGTCGGTGAGCAGTTCTTC	CASSPLDRVGEQFF	14	NA	TRBV5-4	TRBD1	TRBJ2-1
TGTGCCAGTCGGGCTACAGGGGAGAACACTGAAGCTTTCTTT	CASRATGENTEAFF	14	few	TRBV19	TRBD1	TRBJ1-1
TGTGCCAGCAGCGCGGGACAGAATATGGGCAATCAGCCCCAGCATTTT	CASSAGQNMGNQPQHF	16	NA	TRBV25-1	TRBD1	TRBJ1-5